The 24 T cell receptor beta chains below all came from one sample that was sequenced in a study of blood T cell repertoires in COVID-19. Libraries were prepared by immunoSEQ multiplex PCR; TCRdb keeps only in-frame clonotypes and omits some of them. This table holds under 450,000 clones, 83% found once. Sequenced sample: PBMCs or T cells enriched from blood (not recorded which). The receptors derive from a woman aged 45-60 years who had recovered from COVID-19.

A single count supports this clone. CDR3 region: CASSFSSGQGAGKLFF. In DNA form, the CDR3 reads TGTGCCAGCAGCTTCTCTTCGGGACAGGGGGCAGGAAAACTGTTTTTT. This chain links TRBV7-9 with TRBJ1-4; 12 bases are shared with TRBD1. From germline, CDR1 is SEHNR and CDR2 FQNEAQ (reference sequence). The CDR3 covers 16 residues. Trimming removed 3 bases from V and 10 bases from J; junction bases left unmatched: 9. Full variable domain (missing parts from reference TRBV7-9 and TRBJ1-4): DTGVSQNPRHKITKRGQNVTFRCDPISEHNRLYWYRQTLGQGPEFLTYFQNEAQLEKSRLLSDRFSAERPKGSFSTLEIQRTEQGDSAMYLCASSFSSGQGAGKLFFGSGTQLSVL.

The rearrangement joins TRBV11-3 to TRBJ1-1; 9 bases align to TRBD1. Looked up from germline, CDR1 is SGHNT and CDR2 is YENEEA. This CDR3 is built from 13 residues. V gave up 5 bases and J gave up 6 bases; unmatched junction bases: 4. The CDR3 DNA follows: TGTGCCAGCAGCCTACAGGGGGCTGCTGAAGCTTTCTTT. Its translation: CASSLQGAAEAFF.

This clone appeared once. The CDR3 DNA reads TGTGCCAGCAGCCCCTTAGTGACAGGGGGCACTGAAGCTTTCTTT. It encodes CASSPLVTGGTEAFF. The V and J genes are TRBV7-9 and TRBJ1-1; 9 bases align to TRBD1. Germline V CDR1 and CDR2: SEHNR, FQNEAQ (reference sequence). The CDR3 is made up of 15 amino acids. Trimming at V came to 5 bases and at J to 4 bases, leaving 8 bases not matched to a gene.

This rearrangement joins TRBV14 to TRBJ1-2; 7 bases match TRBD1. This CDR3 has 14 residues. From germline, CDR1 is SGHDN and CDR2 FVKESK. V lost 4 bases, J lost 7 bases, and 9 bases stayed unmatched. In DNA, the CDR3 is TGTGCCAGCAGCCCTCGACAGGGAATGGGTGGCTACACCTTC. This sequence encodes CASSPRQGMGGYTF.

This clone has just one count. The V gene is TRBV7-9, the J gene TRBJ1-2; 7 nucleotides align to TRBD1. Germline loops: CDR1 SEHNR, CDR2 FQNEAQ (reference sequence). The CDR3 runs to 15 residues. V lost 3 bases and J lost 4; bases outside the gene matches: 8. CDR3 region: CASSFDRVYSYGYTF. The CDR3 region has the DNA TGTGCCAGCAGCTTCGACAGGGTTTATAGCTATGGCTACACCTTC.

This clone has just one count. The rearrangement joins TRBV6-5 to TRBJ2-7; 9 bases are shared with TRBD2. The J segment lost 6 bases and the V segment lost 3 bases, leaving 12 bases of the junction unmatched. Looked up from germline, CDR1 is MNHEY and CDR2 is SVGAGI. CDR3 length: 16 residues. The CDR3 here is CASSYSVRGGASEQYF. In DNA form, the CDR3 reads TGTGCCAGCAGTTATTCTGTGCGCGGGGGGGCTAGCGAGCAGTACTTC.

The chain carries TRBV19 and TRBJ1-2; TRBD1 matches at 9 bases. The CDR3 length is 15 residues. V lost 6 bases, J lost 9 bases, and 14 bases stayed unmatched. The germline CDR1 and CDR2 sequences are LNHDA and SQIVND (reference sequence). CDR3 sequence: CASSIAGTGSVSYTF. CDR3 coding DNA: TGTGCCAGTAGCATCGCCGGGACAGGGTCGGTGAGCTACACCTTC.

The chain recombines TRBV7-9 with TRBJ1-2; D is uncertain. The CDR3 spans 14 residues. Germline values: CDR1 SEHNR, CDR2 FQNEAQ (reference sequence). V lost 3 bases to trimming and J lost 4 bases, with 12 bases between them. The CDR3 region has the DNA TGTGCCAGCAGCTTTGATACGGCTAGCTATGGCTACACCTTC. It translates to CASSFDTASYGYTF.

V usage is TRBV13 and J usage is TRBJ1-6; 11 positions match TRBD1. Germline loops: CDR1 PRHDT, CDR2 FYEKMQ (reference sequence). The junction had 9 bases not matched to a gene; V was cut back by 4 bases and J by 4 bases. The CDR3 loop spans 18 amino acids. CDR3 coding DNA: TGTGCCAGCAGCTACTCGGGACAGGGGGATCTATATAATTCACCCCTCCACTTT. Protein product: CASSYSGQGDLYNSPLHF.

V usage is TRBV15 and J usage is TRBJ1-1; a weak D match, TRBD1 (5 bases). This CDR3 comprises 13 residues. Trimming removed 5 bases at V and 11 bases at J, with 18 bases between. Germline values: CDR1 LNHNV, CDR2 YYDKDF (reference sequence). Written as DNA, the CDR3 is TGTGCCACCAGCTCACGGACGCCGGGGGTGGCTTTCTTT. Its translation is CATSSRTPGVAFF.

The table lists this clone with a count of one. This chain connects TRBV5-5 to TRBJ1-3; no reliable D call. This CDR3 is 16 amino acids long. Trimming removed 4 bases from V and 0 bases from J, with 14 bases in between. The germline V gene encodes CDR1 SGHKS and CDR2 YYEKEE (reference sequence). Here the CDR3 reads CASSLLRQTSGNTIYF. CDR3 nucleotides: TGTGCCAGCAGCCTTCTCAGGCAGACCTCTGGAAACACCATATATTTT.

The chain employs TRBV9 and TRBJ1-6; TRBD1 matches 10 bases. V shed 4 bases, J shed 8 bases, and the junction held 12 bases outside the gene matches. Germline-derived CDR1 and CDR2 are SGDLS and YYNGEE. This CDR3 spans 17 amino acids. This chain's CDR3 is CASSSRQGARVDSPLHF. DNA of the CDR3: TGTGCCAGCAGCTCTCGACAGGGGGCACGTGTGGATTCACCCCTCCACTTT.

The chain links TRBV30 to TRBJ1-3; tentatively, D is TRBD1 (5 bases). This CDR3 has 16 residues. Germline CDR1 is GTSNPN and CDR2 is SVGIG (reference sequence). V lost 2 bases, J lost 6 bases, and 20 bases lay in between. The DNA for the CDR3 is TGTGCCTGGAGTCTGTTCGGGAGGGGCGGTATAAACACCATATATTTT. Amino acids: CAWSLFGRGGINTIYF.

V gene TRBV11-3 combines with J gene TRBJ2-2, with D possibly TRBD1 on 5 matching bases. Germline CDR1 reads SGHNT; CDR2 reads YENEEA. The ends were cut back, 0 bases at V and 3 bases at J, with 8 bases in the middle. The length of the CDR3 is 15 residues. As DNA, the CDR3 is TGTGCCAGCAGCTTAGATGGGGCTTACACCGGGGAGCTGTTTTTT. Protein product: CASSLDGAYTGELFF.

The V call is TRBV5-1, the J call TRBJ1-3; 9 bases are shared with TRBD1. Germline V gene sequence: CDR1 SGHRS, CDR2 YFSETQ. The length of the CDR3 is 17 residues. Germline trimming cut 4 bases from V and 0 bases from J; bases unmatched to any gene: 8. This CDR3 reads CASSPTTGGGSGNTIYF. DNA for the CDR3: TGCGCCAGCAGCCCAACGACAGGGGGTGGCTCTGGAAACACCATATATTTT. Full variable domain (missing parts from reference TRBV5-1 and TRBJ1-3): KAGVTQTPRYLIKTRGQQVTLSCSPISGHRSVSWYQQTPGQGLQFLFEYFSETQRNKGNFPGRFSGRQFSNSRSEMNVSTLELGDSALYLCASSPTTGGGSGNTIYFGEGSWLTVV.

The table lists this clone with a count of one. The gene calls are TRBV5-4 and TRBJ2-3, with D unresolved. Germline lookup yields CDR1 SGHNT and CDR2 YYREEE (reference sequence). CDR3 length equals 11 residues. V was trimmed by 3 bases and J by 3 bases, leaving 2 bases between them. The CDR3 DNA reads as TGTGCCAGCAGCTCGACAGATACGCAGTATTTT. It encodes CASSSTDTQYF.

This clone has a single count. J is TRBJ1-2 and V is TRBV5-5; no clear D gene. V lost 0 bases, J lost 4 bases, and 19 bases lay in between. Per the germline V gene, CDR1 is SGHKS and CDR2 is YYEKEE (reference sequence). The CDR3 extends over 17 amino acids. The CDR3 DNA sequence: TGTGCCAGCAGCTTGGAGGTCAGCACGCGACGGGTCTATGGCTACACCTTC. Its protein product is CASSLEVSTRRVYGYTF. The variable domain in full, completed from reference TRBV5-5 and TRBJ1-2, reads DAGVTQSPTHLIKTRGQQVTLRCSPISGHKSVSWYQQVLGQGPQFIFQYYEKEERGRGNFPDRFSARQFPNYSSELNVNALLLGDSALYLCASSLEVSTRRVYGYTFGSGTRLTVV.

The genes are TRBV3-1 (or the pseudogene TRBV3-2) and TRBJ2-7, with 8 nucleotides matching TRBD2. CDR1 and CDR2 from the germline V gene are LGHDT and YNNKEL (reference sequence). Trimming cost V 1 base and J 3 bases; bases outside gene matches: 5. The CDR3 sequence is 15 residues long. This CDR3 is CASSQGGGGLYEQYF. As DNA, the CDR3 is TGTGCCAGCAGCCAAGGAGGCGGGGGGCTCTACGAGCAGTACTTC.

The J gene is TRBJ1-5, the V gene TRBV19; a weak D match, TRBD1 (6 bases). V gave up 4 bases and J gave up 4 bases, with 17 bases separating them. The CDR3 extends over 16 amino acids. Germline-derived CDR1 and CDR2 are LNHDA and SQIVND (reference sequence). The CDR3 DNA follows: TGTGCCAGTAGTAATGACGTGGACAGAACAAATCAGCCCCAGCATTTT. As protein: CASSNDVDRTNQPQHF.

The chain uses TRBV9 and TRBJ2-1, with D possibly matching TRBD2 (6 bases). Trimming shortened V by 7 bases and J by 2 bases, and 10 bases separated the two germline ends. The CDR3 is 13 residues long. Germline CDR1 and CDR2: SGDLS and YYNGEE. The CDR3 DNA sequence: TGTGCCAGCGGGGGGAGCCCCTACAATGAGCAGTTCTTC. It specifies CASGGSPYNEQFF.

J is TRBJ2-1 and V is TRBV18, with a weak D call TRBD1 (6 bases). The CDR3 runs to 15 residues. Looked up from germline, CDR1 is KGHSH and CDR2 is LQKENI. Trimming shortened V by 6 bases and J by 0 bases, and 12 bases separated the two germline ends. The CDR3 reads CASSPTGTSYNEQFF. The DNA for the CDR3 is TGTGCCAGCTCCCCAACAGGGACCTCCTACAATGAGCAGTTCTTC. The full variable domain, in which reference TRBV18 and TRBJ2-1 provide the parts outside the CDR3, is NAGVMQNPRHLVRRRGQEARLRCSPMKGHSHVYWYRQLPEEGLKFMVYLQKENIIDESGMPKERFSAEFPKEGPSILRIQQVVRGDSAAYFCASSPTGTSYNEQFFGPGTRLTVL.

The V call is TRBV27, the J call TRBJ2-6; D is possibly TRBD1 (6 bases). V lost 5 bases and J 1 base, leaving 15 bases between the germline ends. Germline V CDR1 and CDR2: MNHEY, SMNVEV (reference sequence). The length of the CDR3 is 17 residues. The CDR3 is CASSLGHTNSGANVLTF. CDR3 DNA sequence: TGTGCCAGCAGTCTGGGACATACTAATTCTGGGGCCAACGTCCTGACTTTC.

The J gene is TRBJ2-7, the V gene TRBV27, with no clear D. This CDR3 has 13 residues. Trimming removed 3 bases from V and 6 bases from J, with 12 bases in between. Germline assignment: CDR1 MNHEY and CDR2 SMNVEV (reference sequence). CDR3 residues: CASSFSPGFEQYF. CDR3 sequence (DNA): TGTGCCAGCAGTTTCTCTCCCGGGTTCGAGCAGTACTTC.

V gene TRBV23-1 combines with J gene TRBJ1-6; D not certain. TRBV23-1 is designated an ORF whose function remains uncertain. Trimming took 8 bases from V and 2 from J, leaving 16 bases between them. This CDR3 is 16 amino acids long. In DNA form, the CDR3 reads TGCGCCAGCGCCGTGGGCCCCGGTCCCTATAATTCACCCCTCCACTTT. Residues: CASAVGPGPYNSPLHF.